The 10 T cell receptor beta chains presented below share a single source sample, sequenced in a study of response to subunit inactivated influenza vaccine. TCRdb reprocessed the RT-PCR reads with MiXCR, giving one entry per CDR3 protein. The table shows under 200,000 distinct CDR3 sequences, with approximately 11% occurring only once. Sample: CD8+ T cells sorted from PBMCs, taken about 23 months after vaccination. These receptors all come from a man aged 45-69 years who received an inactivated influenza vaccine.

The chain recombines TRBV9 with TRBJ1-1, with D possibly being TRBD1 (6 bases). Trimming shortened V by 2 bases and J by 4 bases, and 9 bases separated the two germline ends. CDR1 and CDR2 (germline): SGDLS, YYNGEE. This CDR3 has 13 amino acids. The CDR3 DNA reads TGTGCCAGCAGCGTCACAGGGACCACTGAAGCTTTCTTT. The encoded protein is CASSVTGTTEAFF.

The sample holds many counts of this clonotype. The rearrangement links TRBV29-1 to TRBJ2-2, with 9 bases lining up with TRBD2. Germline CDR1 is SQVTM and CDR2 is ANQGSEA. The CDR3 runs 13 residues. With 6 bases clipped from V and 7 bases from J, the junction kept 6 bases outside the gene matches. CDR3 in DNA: TGCAGCGTCGTTCCGCGGGGGGGCGGGGAGCTGTTTTTT. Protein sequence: CSVVPRGGGELFF.

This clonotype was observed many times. The CDR3 region is CASRGSYEQYF. The CDR3, as DNA: TGTGCCAGCAGGGGGTCCTACGAGCAGTACTTC. The V and J genes are TRBV6-5 and TRBJ2-7; no clear D gene. In germline, CDR1 is MNHEY, CDR2 SVGAGI. The CDR3 is 11 amino acids. Trimming removed 6 bases from V and 1 base from J, with 4 bases in between.

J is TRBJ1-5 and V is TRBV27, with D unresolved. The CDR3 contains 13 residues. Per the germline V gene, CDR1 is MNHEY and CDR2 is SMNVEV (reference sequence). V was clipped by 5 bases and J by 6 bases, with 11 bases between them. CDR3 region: CASSPALVQPQHF. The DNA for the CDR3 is TGTGCCAGCAGTCCGGCGTTAGTTCAGCCCCAGCATTTT.

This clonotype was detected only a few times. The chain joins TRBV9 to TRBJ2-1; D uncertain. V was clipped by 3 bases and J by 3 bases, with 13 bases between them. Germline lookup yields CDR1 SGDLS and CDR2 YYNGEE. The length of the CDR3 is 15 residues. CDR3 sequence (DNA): TGTGCCAGCAGCGCCTCTTCGGTTAACTACAATGAGCAGTTCTTC. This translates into CASSASSVNYNEQFF.

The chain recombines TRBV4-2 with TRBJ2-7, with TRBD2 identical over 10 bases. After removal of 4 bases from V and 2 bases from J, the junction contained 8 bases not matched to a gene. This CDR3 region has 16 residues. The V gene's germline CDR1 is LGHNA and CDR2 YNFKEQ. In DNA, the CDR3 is TGTGCCAGCAGCCCCCAGTTAGCGGGAGGCCCCTACGAGCAGTACTTC. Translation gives CASSPQLAGGPYEQYF.

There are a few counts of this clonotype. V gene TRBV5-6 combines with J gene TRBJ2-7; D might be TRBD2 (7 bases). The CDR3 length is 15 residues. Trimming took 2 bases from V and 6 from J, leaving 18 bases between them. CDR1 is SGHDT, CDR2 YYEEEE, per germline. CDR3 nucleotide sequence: TGTGCCAGCAGCTTTTTATCGGTCGGGGGGCGCGAGCAGTACTTC. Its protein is CASSFLSVGGREQYF.

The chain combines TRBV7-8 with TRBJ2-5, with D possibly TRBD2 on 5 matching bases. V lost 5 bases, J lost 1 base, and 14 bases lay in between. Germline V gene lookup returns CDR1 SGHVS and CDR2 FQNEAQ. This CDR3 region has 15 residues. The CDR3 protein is CASSPTTGSQETQYF. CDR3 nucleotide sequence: TGTGCCAGCAGCCCAACAACGGGGTCCCAAGAGACCCAGTACTTC.

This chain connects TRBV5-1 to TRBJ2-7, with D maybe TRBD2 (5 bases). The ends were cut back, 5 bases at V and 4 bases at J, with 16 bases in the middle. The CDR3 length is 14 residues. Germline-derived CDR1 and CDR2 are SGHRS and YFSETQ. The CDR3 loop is CASRYSAGDYEQYF. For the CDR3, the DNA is TGCGCCAGCAGGTACAGCGCGGGTGATTACGAGCAGTACTTC.

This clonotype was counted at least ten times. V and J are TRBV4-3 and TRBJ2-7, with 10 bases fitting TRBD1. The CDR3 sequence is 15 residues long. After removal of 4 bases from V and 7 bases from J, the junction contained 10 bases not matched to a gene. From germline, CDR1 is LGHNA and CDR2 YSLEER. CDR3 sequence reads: CASSPTFGTGEEQYF. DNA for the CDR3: TGCGCCAGCAGCCCAACGTTTGGGACAGGGGAAGAGCAGTACTTC.